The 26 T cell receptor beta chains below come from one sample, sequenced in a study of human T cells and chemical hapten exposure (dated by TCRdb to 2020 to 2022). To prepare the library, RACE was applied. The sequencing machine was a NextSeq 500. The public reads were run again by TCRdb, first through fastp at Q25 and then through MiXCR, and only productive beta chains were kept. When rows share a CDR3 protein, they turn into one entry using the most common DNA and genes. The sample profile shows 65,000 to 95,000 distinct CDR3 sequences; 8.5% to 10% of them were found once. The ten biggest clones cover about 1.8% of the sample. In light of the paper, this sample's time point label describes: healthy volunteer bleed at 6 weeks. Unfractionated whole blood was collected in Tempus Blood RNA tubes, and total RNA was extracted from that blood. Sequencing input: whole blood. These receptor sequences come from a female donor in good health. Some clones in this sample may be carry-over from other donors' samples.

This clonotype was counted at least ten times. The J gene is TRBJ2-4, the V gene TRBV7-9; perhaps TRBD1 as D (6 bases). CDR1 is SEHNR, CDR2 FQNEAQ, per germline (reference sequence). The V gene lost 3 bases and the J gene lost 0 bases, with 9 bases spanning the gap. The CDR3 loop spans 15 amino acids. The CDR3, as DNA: TGTGCCAGCAGCTTGGGGGCCCTAGCCAAAAACATTCAGTACTTC. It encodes CASSLGALAKNIQYF.

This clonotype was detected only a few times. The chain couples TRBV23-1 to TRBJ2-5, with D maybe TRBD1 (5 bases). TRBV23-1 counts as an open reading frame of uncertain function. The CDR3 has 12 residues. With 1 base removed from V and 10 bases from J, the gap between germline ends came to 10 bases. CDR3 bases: TGCGCCAGCAGTCAATTCGGCCAGGGCCAGTACTTC. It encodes CASSQFGQGQYF.

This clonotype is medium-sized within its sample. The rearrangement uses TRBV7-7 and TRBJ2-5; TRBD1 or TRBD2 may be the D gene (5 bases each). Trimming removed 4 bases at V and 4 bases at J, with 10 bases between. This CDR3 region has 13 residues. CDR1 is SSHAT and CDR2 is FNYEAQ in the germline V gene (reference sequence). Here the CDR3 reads CASSSTRGETQYF. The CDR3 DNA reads TGTGCCAGCAGCTCTACTAGGGGAGAGACCCAGTACTTC. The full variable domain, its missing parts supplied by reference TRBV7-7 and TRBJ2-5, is GAGVSQSPRYKVTKRGQDVTLRCDPISSHATLYWYQQALGQGPEFLTYFNYEAQPDKSGLPSDRFSAERPEGSISTLTIQRTEQRDSAMYRCASSSTRGETQYFGPGTRLLVL.

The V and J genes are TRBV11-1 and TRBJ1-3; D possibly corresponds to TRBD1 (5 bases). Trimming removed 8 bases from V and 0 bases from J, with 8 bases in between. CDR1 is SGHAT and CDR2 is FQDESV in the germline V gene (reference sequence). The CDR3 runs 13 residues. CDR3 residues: CASGQGSGNTIYF. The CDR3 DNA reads TGTGCCAGCGGACAAGGCTCTGGAAACACCATATATTTT.

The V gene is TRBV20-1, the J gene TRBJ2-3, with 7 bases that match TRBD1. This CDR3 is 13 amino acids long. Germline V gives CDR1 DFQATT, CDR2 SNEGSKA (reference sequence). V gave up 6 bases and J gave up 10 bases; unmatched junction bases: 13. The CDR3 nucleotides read TGCAGTGCCGGGACAGCCAGCGTCCCGGCGCAGTATTTT. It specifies CSAGTASVPAQYF.

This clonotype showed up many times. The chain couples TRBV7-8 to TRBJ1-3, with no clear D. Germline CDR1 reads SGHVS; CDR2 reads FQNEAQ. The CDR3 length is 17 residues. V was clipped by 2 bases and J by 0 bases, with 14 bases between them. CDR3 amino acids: CASSLSAGLDSGNTIYF. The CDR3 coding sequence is TGTGCCAGCAGCTTATCTGCGGGCCTAGACTCTGGAAACACCATATATTTT.

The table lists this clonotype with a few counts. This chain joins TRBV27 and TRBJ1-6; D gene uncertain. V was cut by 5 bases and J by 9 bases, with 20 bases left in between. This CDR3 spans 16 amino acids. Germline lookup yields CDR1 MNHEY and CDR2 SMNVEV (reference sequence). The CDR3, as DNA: TGTGCCAGCAGTCCGCAAAGTGGAGGGCTAGGTTCACCCCTCCACTTT. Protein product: CASSPQSGGLGSPLHF.

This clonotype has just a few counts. The DNA for the CDR3 is TGCAGTGCTAAGGTTCTTCGAGCCGAGCAGTACTTC. The encoded protein is CSAKVLRAEQYF. The rearrangement joins TRBV20-1 to TRBJ2-7; D is ambiguous. The V and J ends lost 4 bases and 6 bases respectively, with 13 bases between them. CDR1 is DFQATT, CDR2 SNEGSKA, per germline (reference sequence). CDR3 length equals 12 residues.

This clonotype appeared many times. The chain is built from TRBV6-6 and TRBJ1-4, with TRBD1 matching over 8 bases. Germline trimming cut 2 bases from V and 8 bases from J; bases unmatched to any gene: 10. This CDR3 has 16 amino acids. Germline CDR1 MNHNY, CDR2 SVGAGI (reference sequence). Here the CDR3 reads CASSYTAGQGPEKLFF. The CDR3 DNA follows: TGTGCCAGCAGTTACACGGCTGGACAGGGTCCCGAAAAACTGTTTTTT.

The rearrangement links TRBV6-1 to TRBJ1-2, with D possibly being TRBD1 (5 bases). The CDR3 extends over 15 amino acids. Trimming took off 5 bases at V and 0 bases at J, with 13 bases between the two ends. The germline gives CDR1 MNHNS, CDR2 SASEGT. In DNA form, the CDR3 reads TGTGCCAGCAGTAACCGGGGGAGAACTAACTATGGCTACACCTTC. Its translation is CASSNRGRTNYGYTF.

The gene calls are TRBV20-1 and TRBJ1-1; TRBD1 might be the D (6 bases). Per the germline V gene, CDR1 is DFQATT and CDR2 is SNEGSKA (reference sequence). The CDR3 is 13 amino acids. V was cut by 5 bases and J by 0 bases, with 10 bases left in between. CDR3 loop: CSARTALNTEAFF. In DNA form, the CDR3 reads TGCAGTGCTCGGACAGCCTTGAACACTGAAGCTTTCTTT.

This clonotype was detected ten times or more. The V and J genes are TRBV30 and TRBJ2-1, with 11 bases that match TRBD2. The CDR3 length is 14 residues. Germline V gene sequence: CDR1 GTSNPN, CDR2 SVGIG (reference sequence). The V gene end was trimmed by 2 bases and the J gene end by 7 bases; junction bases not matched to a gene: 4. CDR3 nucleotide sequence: TGTGCCTGGAGTATAGCGGGGGGGCGGAATGAGCAGTTCTTC. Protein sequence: CAWSIAGGRNEQFF.

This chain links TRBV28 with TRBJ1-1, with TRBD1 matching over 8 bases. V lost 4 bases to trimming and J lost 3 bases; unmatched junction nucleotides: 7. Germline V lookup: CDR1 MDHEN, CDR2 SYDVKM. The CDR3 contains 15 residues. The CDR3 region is CASSSPGGADTEAFF. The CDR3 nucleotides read TGTGCCAGCAGTTCCCCAGGGGGCGCGGACACTGAAGCTTTCTTT.

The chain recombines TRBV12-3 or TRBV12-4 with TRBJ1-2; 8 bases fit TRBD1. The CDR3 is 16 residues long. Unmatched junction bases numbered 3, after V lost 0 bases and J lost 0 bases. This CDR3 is CASSLAWTGTNYGYTF. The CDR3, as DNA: TGTGCCAGCAGTTTAGCATGGACAGGGACTAACTATGGCTACACCTTC.

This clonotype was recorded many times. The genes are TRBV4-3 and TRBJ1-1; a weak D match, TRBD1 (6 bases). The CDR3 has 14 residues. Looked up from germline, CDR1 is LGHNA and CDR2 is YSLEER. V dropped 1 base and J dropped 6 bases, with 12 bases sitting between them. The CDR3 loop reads CASSQGQGRSEAFF. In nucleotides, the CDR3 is TGCGCCAGCAGCCAAGGGCAGGGGAGGTCTGAAGCTTTCTTT.

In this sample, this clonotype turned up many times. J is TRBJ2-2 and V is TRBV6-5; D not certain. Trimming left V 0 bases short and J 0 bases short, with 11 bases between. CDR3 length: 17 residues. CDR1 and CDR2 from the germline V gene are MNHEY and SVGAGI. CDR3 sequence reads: CASSYSSSKTNTGELFF. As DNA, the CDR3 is TGTGCCAGCAGTTACTCGAGCTCTAAAACGAACACCGGGGAGCTGTTTTTT.

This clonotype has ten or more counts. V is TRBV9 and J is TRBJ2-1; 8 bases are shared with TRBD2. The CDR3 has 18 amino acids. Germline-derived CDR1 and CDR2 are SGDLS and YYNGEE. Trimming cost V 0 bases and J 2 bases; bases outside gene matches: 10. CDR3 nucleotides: TGTGCCAGCAGCGTAGGGTCATCGGCGGGGGGCGCCTACAATGAGCAGTTCTTC. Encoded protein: CASSVGSSAGGAYNEQFF.

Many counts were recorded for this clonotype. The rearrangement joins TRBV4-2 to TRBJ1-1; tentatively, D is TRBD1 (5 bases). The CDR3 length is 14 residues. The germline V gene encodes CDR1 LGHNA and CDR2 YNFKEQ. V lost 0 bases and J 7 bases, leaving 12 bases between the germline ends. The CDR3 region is CASSQDRRGIEAFF. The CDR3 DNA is TGTGCCAGCAGCCAAGATCGGCGGGGGATTGAAGCTTTCTTT.

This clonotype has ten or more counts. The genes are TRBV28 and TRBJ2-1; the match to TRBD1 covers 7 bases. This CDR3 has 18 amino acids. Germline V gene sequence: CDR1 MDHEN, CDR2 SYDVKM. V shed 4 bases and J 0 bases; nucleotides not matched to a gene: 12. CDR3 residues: CASSSEIGTVSSYNEQFF. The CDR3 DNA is TGTGCCAGCAGTTCAGAGATTGGGACAGTGAGCTCCTACAATGAGCAGTTCTTC. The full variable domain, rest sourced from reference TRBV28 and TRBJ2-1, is DVKVTQSSRYLVKRTGEKVFLECVQDMDHENMFWYRQDPGLGLRLIYFSYDVKMKEKGDIPEGYSVSREKKERFSLILESASTNQTSMYLCASSSEIGTVSSYNEQFFGPGTRLTVL.

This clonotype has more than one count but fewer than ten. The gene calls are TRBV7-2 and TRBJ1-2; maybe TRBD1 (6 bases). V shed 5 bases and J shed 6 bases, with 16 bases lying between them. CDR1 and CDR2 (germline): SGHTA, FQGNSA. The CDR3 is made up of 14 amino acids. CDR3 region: CASSPRVRGDGYTF. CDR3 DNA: TGTGCCAGCAGCCCCAGAGTCAGGGGCGATGGCTACACCTTC.

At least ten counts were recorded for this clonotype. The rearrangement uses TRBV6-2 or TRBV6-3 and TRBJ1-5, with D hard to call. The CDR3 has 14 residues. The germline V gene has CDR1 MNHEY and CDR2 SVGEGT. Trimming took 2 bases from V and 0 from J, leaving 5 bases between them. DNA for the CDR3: TGTGCCAGCAGTTACAAGAATAGCAATCAGCCCCAGCATTTT. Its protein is CASSYKNSNQPQHF.

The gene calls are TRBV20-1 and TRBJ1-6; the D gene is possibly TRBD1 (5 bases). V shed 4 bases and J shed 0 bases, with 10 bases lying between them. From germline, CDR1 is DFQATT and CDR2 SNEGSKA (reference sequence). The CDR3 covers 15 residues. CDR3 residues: CSAKGSRSYNSPLHF. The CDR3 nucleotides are TGCAGTGCTAAGGGGAGCCGCTCCTATAATTCACCCCTCCACTTT.

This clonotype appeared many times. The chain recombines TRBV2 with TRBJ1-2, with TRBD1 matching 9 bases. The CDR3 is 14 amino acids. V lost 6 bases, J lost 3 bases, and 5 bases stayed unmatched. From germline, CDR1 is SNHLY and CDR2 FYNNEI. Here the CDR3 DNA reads TGTGCCAGCAGACAGGGGGCTTTGGACTATGGCTACACCTTC. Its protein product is CASRQGALDYGYTF.

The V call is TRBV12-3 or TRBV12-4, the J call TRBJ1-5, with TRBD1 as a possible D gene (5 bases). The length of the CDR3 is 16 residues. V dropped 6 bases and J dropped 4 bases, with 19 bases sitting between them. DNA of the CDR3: TGTGCCAGCAGAACACAGGTGAGGGGCCGAAATCAGCCCCAGCATTTT. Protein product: CASRTQVRGRNQPQHF.

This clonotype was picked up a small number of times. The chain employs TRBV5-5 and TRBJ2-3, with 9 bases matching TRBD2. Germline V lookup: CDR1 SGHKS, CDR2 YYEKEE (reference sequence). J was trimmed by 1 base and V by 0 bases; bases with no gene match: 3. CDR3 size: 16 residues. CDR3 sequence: CASSLVPSGGTDTQYF. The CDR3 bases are TGTGCCAGCAGCTTGGTTCCTAGCGGGGGCACAGATACGCAGTATTTT.

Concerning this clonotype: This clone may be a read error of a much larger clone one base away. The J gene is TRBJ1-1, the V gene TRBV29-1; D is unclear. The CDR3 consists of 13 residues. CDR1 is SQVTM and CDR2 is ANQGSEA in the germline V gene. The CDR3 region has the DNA TGCAGCGTTGAAGACAGACTGAACACTAAAGCTTTCTTT. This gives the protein CSVEDRLNTKAFF.